The clone carrying this T cell receptor beta chain was found a few times. What it binds is unknown. The ends lost 5 bases at V and 12 bases at J; junction bases unmatched: 6. CDR1 and CDR2 (germline): GTSNPN, SVGIG (reference sequence). This CDR3 is 10 amino acids long. This record comes from a study of T cell responses to AZD1222 COVID-19 vaccine. Study findings and constraints: Reports indicate that nearly half of spike-specific TCRs are directed at unmutated variant regions. Females made up more of the donors, who were largely white British, and clonal diversity may have come out too low.

Sequenced by immunoSEQ multiplex PCR; TCRdb stores in-frame clones only, minus some. Of some 120,000 clones listed, approximately 85% are singletons. The sequencing here drew on peripheral blood, taken on day 0 of MenACWY control vaccination. V is TRBV30 and J is TRBJ1-1, with 7 bases matching TRBD1. The receptor comes from an adult in good health. The CDR3 sequence: CAWARQGPFF. In DNA, the CDR3 is TGTGCCTGGGCGAGACAGGGCCCTTTCTTT.